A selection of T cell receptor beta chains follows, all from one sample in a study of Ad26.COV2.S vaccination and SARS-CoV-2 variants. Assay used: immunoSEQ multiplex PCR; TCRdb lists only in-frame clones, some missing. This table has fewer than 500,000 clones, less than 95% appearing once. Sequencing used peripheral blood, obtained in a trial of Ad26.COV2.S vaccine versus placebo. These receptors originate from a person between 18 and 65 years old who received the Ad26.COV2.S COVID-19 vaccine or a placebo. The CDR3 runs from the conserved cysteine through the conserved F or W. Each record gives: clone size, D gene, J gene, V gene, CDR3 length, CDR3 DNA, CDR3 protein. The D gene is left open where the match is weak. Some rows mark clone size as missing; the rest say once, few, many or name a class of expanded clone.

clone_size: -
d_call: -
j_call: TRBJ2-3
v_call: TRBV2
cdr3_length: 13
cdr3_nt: TGTGCCAGCAGTGCGGGGTACGCAGATACGCAGTATTTT
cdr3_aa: CASSAGYADTQYF

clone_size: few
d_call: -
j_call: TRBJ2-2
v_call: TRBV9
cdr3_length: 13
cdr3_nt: TGTGCCAGCAGCGTAGAACATGGCGGGGAGCTGTTTTTT
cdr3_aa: CASSVEHGGELFF

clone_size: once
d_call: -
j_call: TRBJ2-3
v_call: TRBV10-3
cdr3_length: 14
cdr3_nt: TGTGCCACCGAACTAGGCGAGGGCACAGATACGCAGTATTTT
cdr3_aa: CATELGEGTDTQYF

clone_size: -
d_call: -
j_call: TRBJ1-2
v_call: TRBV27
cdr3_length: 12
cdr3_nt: TGTGCCAGCAGTCCGGGCCCCTATGGCTACACCTTC
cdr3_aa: CASSPGPYGYTF

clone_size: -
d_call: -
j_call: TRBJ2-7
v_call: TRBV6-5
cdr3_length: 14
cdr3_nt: TGTGCCAGCAGCCTAAAGGCAGGCTCCTACGAGCAGTACTTC
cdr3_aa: CASSLKAGSYEQYF

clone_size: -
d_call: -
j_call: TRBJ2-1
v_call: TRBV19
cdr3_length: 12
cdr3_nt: TGTGCCAGTATGGCCGGGAACAATGAGCAGTTCTTC
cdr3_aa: CASMAGNNEQFF

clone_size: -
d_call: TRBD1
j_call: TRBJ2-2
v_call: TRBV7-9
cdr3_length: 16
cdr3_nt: TGTGCCAGCAGCCCCGCCCGGACAGGGGACACCGGGGAGCTGTTTTTT
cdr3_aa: CASSPARTGDTGELFF

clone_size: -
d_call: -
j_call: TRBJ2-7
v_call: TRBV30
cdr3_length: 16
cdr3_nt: TGTGCCTGGAGTGTACCAAGGACAGCGGGTTCCTACGAGCAGTACTTC
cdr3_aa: CAWSVPRTAGSYEQYF

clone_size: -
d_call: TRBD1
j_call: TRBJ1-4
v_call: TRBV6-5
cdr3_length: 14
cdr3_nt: TGTGCCAGCAGTACAGGGGGAGGGCTCGAAAAACTGTTTTTT
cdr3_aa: CASSTGGGLEKLFF

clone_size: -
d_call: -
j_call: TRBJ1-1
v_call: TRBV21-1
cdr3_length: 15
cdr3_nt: TGTGCCAGCCGCAAAGAAGCGAAGATGAACACTGAAGCTTTCTTT
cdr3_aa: CASRKEAKMNTEAFF

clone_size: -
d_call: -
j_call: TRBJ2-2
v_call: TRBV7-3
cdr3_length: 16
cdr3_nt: TGTGCCAGCAGCCCCACGGCGGGGGCGCCCACCGGGGAGCTGTTTTTT
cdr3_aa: CASSPTAGAPTGELFF

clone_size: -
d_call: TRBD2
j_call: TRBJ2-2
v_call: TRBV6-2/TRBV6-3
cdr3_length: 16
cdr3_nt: TGTGCCAGCAGTTACTCTGAGCGGGGATTCACCGGGGAGCTGTTTTTT
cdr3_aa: CASSYSERGFTGELFF

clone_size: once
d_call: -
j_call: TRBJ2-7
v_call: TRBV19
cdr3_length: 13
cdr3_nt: TGTGCCAGTAGTAGAGGACCGTTAGGGGGGCAGTACTTC
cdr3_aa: CASSRGPLGGQYF

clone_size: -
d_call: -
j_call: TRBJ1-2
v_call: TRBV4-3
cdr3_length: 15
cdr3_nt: TGCGCCAGCAGCCAGGAGGGGGGGGGCGAAGGCGGCTACACCTTC
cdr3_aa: CASSQEGGGEGGYTF

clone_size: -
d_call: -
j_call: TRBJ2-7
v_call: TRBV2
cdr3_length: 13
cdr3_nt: TGTGCCAGCACCCCGGGGGGCACCTACGAGCAGTACTTC
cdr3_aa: CASTPGGTYEQYF

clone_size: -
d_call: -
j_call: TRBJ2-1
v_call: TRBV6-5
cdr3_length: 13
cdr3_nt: TGTGCCAGCACCCCAGGGGGAGGGTATGAGCAGTTCTTC
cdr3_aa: CASTPGGGYEQFF

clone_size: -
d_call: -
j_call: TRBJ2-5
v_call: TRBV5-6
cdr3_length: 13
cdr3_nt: TGTGCCAGCAGCTTGGTAGAAGAAGAGACCCAGTACTTC
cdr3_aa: CASSLVEEETQYF

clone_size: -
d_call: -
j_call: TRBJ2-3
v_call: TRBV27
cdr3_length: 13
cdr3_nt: TGTGCCAGCAGTTTATGGGGTCAAGATACGCAGTATTTT
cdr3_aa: CASSLWGQDTQYF

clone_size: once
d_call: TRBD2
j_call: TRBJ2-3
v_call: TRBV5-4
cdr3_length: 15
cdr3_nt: TGTGCCAGCAGAACGACTAGCGGGAGCACAGATACGCAGTATTTT
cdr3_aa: CASRTTSGSTDTQYF

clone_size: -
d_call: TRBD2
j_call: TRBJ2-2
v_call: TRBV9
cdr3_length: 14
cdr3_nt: TGTGCCAGCAGTATCGGGAGGGTAGGCGGGGAGCTGTTTTTT
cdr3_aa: CASSIGRVGGELFF

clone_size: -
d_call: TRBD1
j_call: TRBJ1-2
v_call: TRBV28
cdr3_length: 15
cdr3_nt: TGTGCCAGCAGTTCGCCGGGACAGACTAACTATGGCTACACCTTC
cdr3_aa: CASSSPGQTNYGYTF

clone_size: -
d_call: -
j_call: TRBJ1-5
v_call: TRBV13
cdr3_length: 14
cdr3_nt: TGTGCCAGCAGCTTAGGAGGGAACAATCAGCCCCAGCATTTT
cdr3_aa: CASSLGGNNQPQHF

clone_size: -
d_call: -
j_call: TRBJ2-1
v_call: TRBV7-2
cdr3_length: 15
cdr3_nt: TGTGCCAGCAGCTTAGGAGGATACCTCGAGAATGAGCAGTTCTTC
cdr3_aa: CASSLGGYLENEQFF

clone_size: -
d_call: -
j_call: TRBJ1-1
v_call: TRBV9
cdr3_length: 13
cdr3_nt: TGTGCCAGCAGCGTAGGGGCGGGCACTGAAGCTTTCTTT
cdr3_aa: CASSVGAGTEAFF

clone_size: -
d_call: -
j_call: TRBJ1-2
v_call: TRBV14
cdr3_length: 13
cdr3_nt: TGTGCCAGCAGCCAAGCAGGAACCTATGGCTACACCTTC
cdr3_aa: CASSQAGTYGYTF

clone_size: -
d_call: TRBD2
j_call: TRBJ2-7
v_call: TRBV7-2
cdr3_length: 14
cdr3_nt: TGTGCCAGCAGCTTAGGCGGGAGTGGCTACGAGCAGTACTTC
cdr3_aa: CASSLGGSGYEQYF

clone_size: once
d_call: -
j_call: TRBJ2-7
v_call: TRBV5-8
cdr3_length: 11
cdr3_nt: TGTGCCAGCACTTCAATCTACGAGCAGTACTTC
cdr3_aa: CASTSIYEQYF

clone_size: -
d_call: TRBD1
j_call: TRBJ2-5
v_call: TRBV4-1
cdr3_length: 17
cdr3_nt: TGCGCCAGCAGCCAAGACACCGGGACAGTGATCCAAGAGACCCAGTACTTC
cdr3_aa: CASSQDTGTVIQETQYF

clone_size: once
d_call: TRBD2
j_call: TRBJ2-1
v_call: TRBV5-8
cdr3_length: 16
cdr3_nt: TGTGCCAGCAGCTCCGCTAGCGGGAGAGAGAACAATGAGCAGTTCTTC
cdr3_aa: CASSSASGRENNEQFF

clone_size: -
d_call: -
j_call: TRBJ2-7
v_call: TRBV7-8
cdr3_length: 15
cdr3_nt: TGTGCCAGCAGCCCATACAGACGAAATCGCTTGGAGCAGTACTTC
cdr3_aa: CASSPYRRNRLEQYF

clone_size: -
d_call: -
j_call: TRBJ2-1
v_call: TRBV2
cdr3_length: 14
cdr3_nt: TGTGCCAGCAAAAAAGATGGGGGGCACAATGAGCAGTTCTTC
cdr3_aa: CASKKDGGHNEQFF

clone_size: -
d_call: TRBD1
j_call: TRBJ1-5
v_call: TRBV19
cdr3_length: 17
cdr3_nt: TGTGCCAGTAGTATAAGCCTCGGGACAGGGCAAAATCAGCCCCAGCATTTT
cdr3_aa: CASSISLGTGQNQPQHF

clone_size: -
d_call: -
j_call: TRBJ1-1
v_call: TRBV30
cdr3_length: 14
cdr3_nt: TGTGCCTGGGATCCCGGGACGGCAAACACTGAAGCTTTCTTT
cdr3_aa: CAWDPGTANTEAFF

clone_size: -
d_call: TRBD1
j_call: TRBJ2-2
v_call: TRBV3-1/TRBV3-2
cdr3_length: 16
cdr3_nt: TGTGCCAGCAGCCAAGACGACAGGGAGTACACCGGGGAGCTGTTTTTT
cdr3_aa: CASSQDDREYTGELFF

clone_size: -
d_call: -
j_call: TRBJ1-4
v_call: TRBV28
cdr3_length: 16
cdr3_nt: TGTGCCAGCTCGCACCTCCGGGTAGGAGCTAATGAAAAACTGTTTTTT
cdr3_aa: CASSHLRVGANEKLFF

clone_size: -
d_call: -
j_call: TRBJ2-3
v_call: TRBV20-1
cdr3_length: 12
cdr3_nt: TGCAGTGCTAGTCCAGGGACAGATACGCAGTATTTT
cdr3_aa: CSASPGTDTQYF

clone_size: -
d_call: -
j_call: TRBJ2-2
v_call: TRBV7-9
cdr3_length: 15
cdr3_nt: TGTGCCAGCAGCTCCCGGGACTCTAAAACCGGGGAGCTGTTTTTT
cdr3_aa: CASSSRDSKTGELFF

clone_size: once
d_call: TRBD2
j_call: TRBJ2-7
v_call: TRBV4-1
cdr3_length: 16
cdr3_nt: TGCGCCAGCAGCCAAGATCGGTCTAGCGGAACCTACGAGCAGTACTTC
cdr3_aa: CASSQDRSSGTYEQYF

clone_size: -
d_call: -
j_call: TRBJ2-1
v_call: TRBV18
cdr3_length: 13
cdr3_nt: TGTGCCAGCTCACCAGATAGGAGGGGTGAGCAGTTCTTC
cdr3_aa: CASSPDRRGEQFF

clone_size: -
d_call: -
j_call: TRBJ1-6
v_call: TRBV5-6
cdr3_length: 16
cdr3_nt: TGTGCCAGCAGCCTCATATTACAGGGAGGGAATTCACCCCTCCACTTT
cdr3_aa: CASSLILQGGNSPLHF

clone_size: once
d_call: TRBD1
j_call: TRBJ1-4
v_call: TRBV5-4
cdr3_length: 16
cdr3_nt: TGTGCCAGCAGCCCGGACAGGGGGCGAGCTAATGAAAAACTGTTTTTT
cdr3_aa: CASSPDRGRANEKLFF

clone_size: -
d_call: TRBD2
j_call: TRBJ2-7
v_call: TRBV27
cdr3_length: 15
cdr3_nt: TGTGCCAGCAGTCCACGGCGGGAGGAAACCTACGAGCAGTACTTC
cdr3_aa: CASSPRREETYEQYF

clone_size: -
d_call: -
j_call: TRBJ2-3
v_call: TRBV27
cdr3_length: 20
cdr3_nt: TGTGCCAGCAGTTTCCAACCCCCCACATGGGGCACGGGCAGGCCAGATACGCAGTATTTT
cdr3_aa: CASSFQPPTWGTGRPDTQYF

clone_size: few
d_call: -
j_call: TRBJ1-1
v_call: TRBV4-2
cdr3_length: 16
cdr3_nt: TGTGCCAGCAGCCAAACTGCGCGACAGTCGAACACTGAAGCTTTCTTT
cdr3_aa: CASSQTARQSNTEAFF

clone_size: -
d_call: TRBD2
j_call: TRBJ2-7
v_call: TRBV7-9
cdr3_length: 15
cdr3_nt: TGTGCCAGCAGCTTCTCGATAGCGGGAGCGGGCGAGCAGTACTTC
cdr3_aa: CASSFSIAGAGEQYF

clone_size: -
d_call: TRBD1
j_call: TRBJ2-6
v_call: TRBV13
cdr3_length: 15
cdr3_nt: TGTGCCAGCAGCTCCCAGGGGGCTGGGGCCAACGTCCTGACTTTC
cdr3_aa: CASSSQGAGANVLTF

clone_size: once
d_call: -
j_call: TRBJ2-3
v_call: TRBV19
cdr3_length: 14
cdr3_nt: TGTGCCAGTAGGAGGGGTGGAGTCACAGATACGCAGTATTTT
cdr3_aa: CASRRGGVTDTQYF

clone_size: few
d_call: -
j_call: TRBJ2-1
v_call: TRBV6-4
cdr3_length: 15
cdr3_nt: TGTGCCAGCAGTGACGATCTCAGCTCCTACAATGAGCAGTTCTTC
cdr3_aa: CASSDDLSSYNEQFF

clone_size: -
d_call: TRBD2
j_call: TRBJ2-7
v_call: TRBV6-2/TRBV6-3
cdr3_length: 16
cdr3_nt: TGTGCCAGCAGCTTCGCGGTAGCGGGTACCTCCTCCGAGCAGTACTTC
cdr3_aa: CASSFAVAGTSSEQYF

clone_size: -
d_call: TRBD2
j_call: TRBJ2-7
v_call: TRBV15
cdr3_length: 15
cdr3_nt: TGTGCCACCAGCGCCCCACTAGCGGGAGTCCGCGAGCAGTACTTC
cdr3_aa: CATSAPLAGVREQYF

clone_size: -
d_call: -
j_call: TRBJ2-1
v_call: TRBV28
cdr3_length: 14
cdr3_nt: TGTGCCAGCAGTTTATCGCCGACCGCTAATGAGCAGTTCTTC
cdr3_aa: CASSLSPTANEQFF

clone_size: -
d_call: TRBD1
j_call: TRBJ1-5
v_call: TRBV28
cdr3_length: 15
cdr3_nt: TGTGCCAGCAGGCCCACAGGGGGGTCATGGCAGCCCCAGCATTTT
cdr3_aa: CASRPTGGSWQPQHF

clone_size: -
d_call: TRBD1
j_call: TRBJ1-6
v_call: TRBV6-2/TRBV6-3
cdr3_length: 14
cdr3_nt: TGTGCCAGCAGCTGGGACAGGGGAAATTCACCCCTCCACTTT
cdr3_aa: CASSWDRGNSPLHF

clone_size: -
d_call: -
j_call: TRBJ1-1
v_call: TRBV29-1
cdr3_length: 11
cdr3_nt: TGCAGCGACGGGGGGAAGGGTGGGGCTTTCTTT
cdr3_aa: CSDGGKGGAFF

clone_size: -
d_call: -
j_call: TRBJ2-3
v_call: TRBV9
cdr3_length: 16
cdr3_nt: TGTGCCAGCAGCGTAGAGGGGCTCCTGGGTACAGATACGCAGTATTTT
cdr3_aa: CASSVEGLLGTDTQYF

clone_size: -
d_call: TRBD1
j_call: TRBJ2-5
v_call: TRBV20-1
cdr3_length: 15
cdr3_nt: TGCAGTGCTAGTCCCGGGACAGGGGGCTTGGGGACCCAGTACTTC
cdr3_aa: CSASPGTGGLGTQYF

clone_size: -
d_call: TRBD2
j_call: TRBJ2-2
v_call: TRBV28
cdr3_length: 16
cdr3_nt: TGTGCCAGCAGTCCAGGGACTAGAACGAACACCGGGGAGCTGTTTTTT
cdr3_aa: CASSPGTRTNTGELFF

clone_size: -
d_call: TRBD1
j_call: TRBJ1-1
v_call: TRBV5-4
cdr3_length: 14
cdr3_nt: TGTGCCAGCAGCCCGGGACAGGGGAACACTGAAGCTTTCTTT
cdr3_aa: CASSPGQGNTEAFF

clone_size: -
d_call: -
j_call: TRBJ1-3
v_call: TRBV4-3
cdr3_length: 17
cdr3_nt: TGCGCCAGCAGCCAAGTGGTTCGAGGGTTAGTAGAAAACACCATATATTTT
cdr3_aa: CASSQVVRGLVENTIYF

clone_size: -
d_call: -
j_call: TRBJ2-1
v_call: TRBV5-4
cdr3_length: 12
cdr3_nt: TGTGCCAGCAGCTTGCCCGGGAATGAGCAGTTCTTC
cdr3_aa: CASSLPGNEQFF